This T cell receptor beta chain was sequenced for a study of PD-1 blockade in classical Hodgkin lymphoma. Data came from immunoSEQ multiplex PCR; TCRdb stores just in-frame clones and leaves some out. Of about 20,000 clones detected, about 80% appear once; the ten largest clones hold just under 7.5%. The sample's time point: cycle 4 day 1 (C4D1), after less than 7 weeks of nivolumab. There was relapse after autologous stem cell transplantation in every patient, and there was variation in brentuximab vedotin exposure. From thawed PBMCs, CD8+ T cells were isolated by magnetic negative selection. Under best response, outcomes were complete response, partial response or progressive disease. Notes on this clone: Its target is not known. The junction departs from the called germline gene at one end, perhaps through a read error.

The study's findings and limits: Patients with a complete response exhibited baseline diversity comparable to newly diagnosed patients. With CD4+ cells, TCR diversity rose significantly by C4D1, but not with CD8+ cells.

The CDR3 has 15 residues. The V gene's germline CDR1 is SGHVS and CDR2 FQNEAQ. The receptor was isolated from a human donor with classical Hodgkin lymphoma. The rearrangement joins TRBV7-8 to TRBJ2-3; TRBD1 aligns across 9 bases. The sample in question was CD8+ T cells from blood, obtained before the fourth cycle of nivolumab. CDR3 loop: CASSLGLDRGGTQYF. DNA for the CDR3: TGTGCAAGCAGCTTAGGATTGGACAGGGGTGGTACGCAGTATTTT.